This T cell receptor beta chain appears in the sequencing data of a study of T cells expressing NK-cell markers. TCRdb reprocessed the 5' RACE reads and keeps a single row for each CDR3 protein, giving no DNA. This repertoire comprises approximately 380,000 distinct CDR3 sequences; its ten largest clones make up under 6.5%. To note about this clonotype: As yet, its antigen is unknown.

Study results and limitations: Dominant NKG2C+ clonotypes made up about 1.0-7.0% of CD8+ T cells in more than 5 donors.

This CDR3 region has 17 residues. Germline assignment: CDR1 LNHNV and CDR2 YYDKDF (reference sequence). This clonotype was obtained from a man aged 18-75 years in good health. The chain couples TRBV15 to TRBJ1-5; TCRdb's D call of TRBD1 is untestable without DNA. Sequencing was performed on blood T cells: a sorted CD56 or NKG2C T cell subset, CD4+ or CD8+ T cells, or bulk PBMC T cells (not recorded which). The CDR3 reads CATSRALTATGNQPQHF.